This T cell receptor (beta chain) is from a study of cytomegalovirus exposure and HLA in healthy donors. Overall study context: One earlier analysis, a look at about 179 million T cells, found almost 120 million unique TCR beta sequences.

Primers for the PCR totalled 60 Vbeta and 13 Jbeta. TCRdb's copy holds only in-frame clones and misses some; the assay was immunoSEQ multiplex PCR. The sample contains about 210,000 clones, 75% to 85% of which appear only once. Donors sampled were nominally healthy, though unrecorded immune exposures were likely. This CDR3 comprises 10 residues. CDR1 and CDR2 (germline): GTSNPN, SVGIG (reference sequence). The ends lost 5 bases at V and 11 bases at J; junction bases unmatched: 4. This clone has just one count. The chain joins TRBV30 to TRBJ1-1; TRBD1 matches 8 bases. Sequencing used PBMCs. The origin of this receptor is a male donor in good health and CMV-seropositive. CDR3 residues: CAWSTGAAFF. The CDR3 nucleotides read TGTGCCTGGTCGACAGGGGCGGCTTTCTTT.